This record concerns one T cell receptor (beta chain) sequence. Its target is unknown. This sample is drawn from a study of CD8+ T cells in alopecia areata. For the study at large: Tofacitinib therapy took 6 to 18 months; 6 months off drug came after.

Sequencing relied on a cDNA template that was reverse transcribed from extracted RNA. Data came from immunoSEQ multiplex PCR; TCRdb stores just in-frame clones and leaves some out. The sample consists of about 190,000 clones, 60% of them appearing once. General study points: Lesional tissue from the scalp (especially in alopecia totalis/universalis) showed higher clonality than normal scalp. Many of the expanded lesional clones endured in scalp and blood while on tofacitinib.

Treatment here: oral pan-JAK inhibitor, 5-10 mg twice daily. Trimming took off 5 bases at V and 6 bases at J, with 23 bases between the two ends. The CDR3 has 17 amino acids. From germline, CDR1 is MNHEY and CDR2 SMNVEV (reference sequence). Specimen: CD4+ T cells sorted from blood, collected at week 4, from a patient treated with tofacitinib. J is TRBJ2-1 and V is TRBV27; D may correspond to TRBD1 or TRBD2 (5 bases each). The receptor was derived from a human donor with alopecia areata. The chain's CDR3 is CASSTNSGAQRTNEQFF. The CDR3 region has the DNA TGTGCCAGCAGTACCAACTCCGGGGCCCAACGCACCAATGAGCAGTTCTTC.